The rows below give T cell receptor beta chains drawn from one sample of a study of identical twins. TCRdb independently ran MiXCR on the 5' RACE reads; one entry per CDR3 protein. The sample consists of roughly 240,000 distinct CDR3 sequences, 7.5% of them appearing once. These records were also assigned to another study, of yellow fever vaccine responses in identical twins.

Sequences were obtained from CD8+ T cells sorted from blood. These receptors all come from a young woman in good health. CDR3s include the opening cysteine and the closing phenylalanine or tryptophan. The order of the fields is D gene, V gene, J gene, CDR3 protein. D genes are given only for firm matches.

d_gene: .; v_gene: TRBV28; j_gene: TRBJ2-1; CDR3aa: CASRYMGHNEQFF
d_gene: .; v_gene: TRBV28; j_gene: TRBJ2-1; CDR3aa: CASSPPPNGWHEQFF
d_gene: TRBD2; v_gene: TRBV7-9; j_gene: TRBJ2-3; CDR3aa: CASSLWREGQDTQYF
d_gene: TRBD2; v_gene: TRBV3-1; j_gene: TRBJ2-1; CDR3aa: CASSHSSERELRFTYNEQFF
d_gene: TRBD2; v_gene: TRBV3-1; j_gene: TRBJ2-2; CDR3aa: CASHREAGAVGELFF
d_gene: .; v_gene: TRBV12-3/TRBV12-4; j_gene: TRBJ1-3; CDR3aa: CASRLQWDLSSGNTIYF
d_gene: TRBD1; v_gene: TRBV12-3/TRBV12-4; j_gene: TRBJ2-6; CDR3aa: CASSPRQGAAGANVLTF
d_gene: TRBD2; v_gene: TRBV7-9; j_gene: TRBJ2-3; CDR3aa: CASSLDERGGLTDTQYF
d_gene: .; v_gene: TRBV7-9; j_gene: TRBJ1-1; CDR3aa: CASSPRQFNTEAFF
d_gene: .; v_gene: TRBV9; j_gene: TRBJ2-3; CDR3aa: CASSDTSYRGDTQYF
d_gene: .; v_gene: TRBV5-5; j_gene: TRBJ1-1; CDR3aa: CASSSEQGYYAEAFF
d_gene: .; v_gene: TRBV20-1; j_gene: TRBJ2-3; CDR3aa: CSASPLAGNTDTQYF
d_gene: TRBD2; v_gene: TRBV24-1; j_gene: TRBJ2-2; CDR3aa: CATSPRLAGKTGELFF
d_gene: TRBD2; v_gene: TRBV20-1; j_gene: TRBJ2-5; CDR3aa: CSAIEGLAAQETQYF
d_gene: .; v_gene: TRBV9; j_gene: TRBJ2-3; CDR3aa: CASSVLAAFQDTQYF
d_gene: .; v_gene: TRBV29-1; j_gene: TRBJ2-3; CDR3aa: CSVERWQKTDTQYF
d_gene: .; v_gene: TRBV12-3/TRBV12-4; j_gene: TRBJ1-1; CDR3aa: CASVGRATEAFF
d_gene: TRBD2; v_gene: TRBV11-3; j_gene: TRBJ2-3; CDR3aa: CASSSPGLAGSGSTSTDTQYF
d_gene: .; v_gene: TRBV10-1; j_gene: TRBJ2-1; CDR3aa: CASSDSGGRSDEQFF
d_gene: .; v_gene: TRBV3-1; j_gene: TRBJ1-2; CDR3aa: CASSQDIMAAGDGYTF
d_gene: TRBD2; v_gene: TRBV29-1; j_gene: TRBJ2-3; CDR3aa: CSVVGGTSGPGGTDTQYF
d_gene: TRBD2; v_gene: TRBV9; j_gene: TRBJ2-5; CDR3aa: CASSVELAEETQYF
d_gene: .; v_gene: TRBV24-1; j_gene: TRBJ2-7; CDR3aa: CATSDLDEQYF
d_gene: TRBD2; v_gene: TRBV7-9; j_gene: TRBJ2-1; CDR3aa: CAGKTSGSHEQFF
d_gene: .; v_gene: TRBV19; j_gene: TRBJ2-1; CDR3aa: CASSTPRDSQGHNEQFF
d_gene: TRBD1; v_gene: TRBV5-1; j_gene: TRBJ2-2; CDR3aa: CASSPGGVTSTGELFF
d_gene: TRBD2; v_gene: TRBV24-1; j_gene: TRBJ2-1; CDR3aa: CATSGFPGLAGPKRNEQFF
d_gene: .; v_gene: TRBV7-7; j_gene: TRBJ1-1; CDR3aa: CASSLSKNTEAFF
d_gene: .; v_gene: TRBV12-3/TRBV12-4; j_gene: TRBJ2-5; CDR3aa: CASSLGVLTQYF
d_gene: .; v_gene: TRBV27; j_gene: TRBJ2-7; CDR3aa: CASSLSAGNHEQYF
d_gene: .; v_gene: TRBV29-1; j_gene: TRBJ2-2; CDR3aa: CSSQGNGELFF
d_gene: .; v_gene: TRBV5-5; j_gene: TRBJ2-5; CDR3aa: CASGPWGGRETQYF
d_gene: .; v_gene: TRBV11-2; j_gene: TRBJ2-1; CDR3aa: CASSLFRGWLTSEEDNEQFF
d_gene: .; v_gene: TRBV7-9; j_gene: TRBJ2-1; CDR3aa: CASSPPWGADVNEQFF
d_gene: .; v_gene: TRBV20-1; j_gene: TRBJ2-5; CDR3aa: CSARVKAHQETQYF
d_gene: .; v_gene: TRBV14; j_gene: TRBJ2-2; CDR3aa: CASSQVSPTGELFF
d_gene: TRBD2; v_gene: TRBV13; j_gene: TRBJ2-3; CDR3aa: CASSSGTTWDTQYF
d_gene: .; v_gene: TRBV24-1; j_gene: TRBJ2-3; CDR3aa: CATSDFPGSTDTQYF
d_gene: TRBD1; v_gene: TRBV28; j_gene: TRBJ2-7; CDR3aa: CAISGDRIYEQYF
d_gene: TRBD1; v_gene: TRBV11-2; j_gene: TRBJ2-7; CDR3aa: CASSFWDSSYEQYF
d_gene: .; v_gene: TRBV20-1; j_gene: TRBJ2-2; CDR3aa: CSAREGRQNTGELFF
d_gene: .; v_gene: TRBV5-6; j_gene: TRBJ2-3; CDR3aa: CASSIQAGPQYF
d_gene: TRBD2; v_gene: TRBV24-1; j_gene: TRBJ2-3; CDR3aa: CATSDPGLAEITDTQYF
d_gene: .; v_gene: TRBV11-2; j_gene: TRBJ2-3; CDR3aa: CASSSRSTQRMTDTQYF
d_gene: .; v_gene: TRBV6-1; j_gene: TRBJ1-1; CDR3aa: CASRLHINTEAFF
d_gene: TRBD2; v_gene: TRBV27; j_gene: TRBJ2-3; CDR3aa: CASSPRRGQSPGTSSTDTQYF
d_gene: .; v_gene: TRBV20-1; j_gene: TRBJ2-1; CDR3aa: CSARRENEQFF
d_gene: .; v_gene: TRBV4-1; j_gene: TRBJ2-7; CDR3aa: CASSPSWDSTYEQYF
d_gene: .; v_gene: TRBV7-8; j_gene: TRBJ2-3; CDR3aa: CASSLAGPDTQYF